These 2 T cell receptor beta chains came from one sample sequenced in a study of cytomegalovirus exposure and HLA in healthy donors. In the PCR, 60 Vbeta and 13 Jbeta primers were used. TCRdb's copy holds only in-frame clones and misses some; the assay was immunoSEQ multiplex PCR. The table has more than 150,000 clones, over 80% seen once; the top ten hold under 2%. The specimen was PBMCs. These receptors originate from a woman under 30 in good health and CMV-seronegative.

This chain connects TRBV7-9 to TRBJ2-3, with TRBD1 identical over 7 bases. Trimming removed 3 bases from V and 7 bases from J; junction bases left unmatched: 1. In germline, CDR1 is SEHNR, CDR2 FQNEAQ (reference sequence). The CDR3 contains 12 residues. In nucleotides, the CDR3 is TGTGCCAGCAGCTTGGGACAGAATACGCAGTATTTT. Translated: CASSLGQNTQYF.

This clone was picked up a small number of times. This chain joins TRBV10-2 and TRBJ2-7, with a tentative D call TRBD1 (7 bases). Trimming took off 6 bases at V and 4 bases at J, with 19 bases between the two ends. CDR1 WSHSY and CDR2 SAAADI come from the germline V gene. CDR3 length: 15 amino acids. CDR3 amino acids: CASRVEEGASYEQYF. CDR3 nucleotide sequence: TGCGCCAGCAGGGTCGAGGAGGGGGCTTCGTACGAGCAGTACTTC.